This is a list of T cell receptor beta chains from one sample in a study of blood T cell repertoires in COVID-19. Repertoires were generated with immunoSEQ multiplex PCR, while TCRdb's copy carries only in-frame clones and drops some. Here the sample spans over 35,000 clones, about 79% being singletons. Sequencing input: peripheral blood. The receptor set was obtained from a human donor with acute or convalescent COVID-19. The donor label of this sample is uncertain. CDR3s include the opening cysteine and the closing phenylalanine or tryptophan. A D gene is named only where the DNA matches it firmly. Clone size is given for some rows only: seen once, a few or many times, or a class if the clone is expanded.

abundance: -; v_gene: TRBV6-1; j_gene: TRBJ1-5; d_gene: -; CDR3nt: TGTGCCAGCAGTGAATCGACTCTCACTCCCCAGCCCCAGCATTTT; CDR3aa: CASSESTLTPQPQHF
abundance: -; v_gene: TRBV2; j_gene: TRBJ1-5; d_gene: TRBD1; CDR3nt: TGTGCCAGCAGCCCGGGACAGCCTAATCAGCCCCAGCATTTT; CDR3aa: CASSPGQPNQPQHF
abundance: -; v_gene: TRBV7-9; j_gene: TRBJ2-2; d_gene: -; CDR3nt: TGTGCCAGCAGCTTCGGTAGACACGCCGCTGGGGAGCTGTTTTTT; CDR3aa: CASSFGRHAAGELFF
abundance: once; v_gene: TRBV9; j_gene: TRBJ2-2; d_gene: TRBD2; CDR3nt: TGTGCCAGCAGCGTAACTAGCGGGAGTAAGGGCGGGGAGCTGTTTTTT; CDR3aa: CASSVTSGSKGGELFF
abundance: -; v_gene: TRBV7-2; j_gene: TRBJ1-4; d_gene: -; CDR3nt: TGTGCCAGCAGCCCCGACAGCAATAATGAAAAACTGTTTTTT; CDR3aa: CASSPDSNNEKLFF
abundance: -; v_gene: TRBV6-5; j_gene: TRBJ1-4; d_gene: -; CDR3nt: TGTGCCAGCAGGGCAGGGTTTTTAAGGGAAAAACTGTTTTTT; CDR3aa: CASRAGFLREKLFF
abundance: -; v_gene: TRBV7-6; j_gene: TRBJ1-4; d_gene: -; CDR3nt: TGTGCCAGCAGCAGCCTCGGGACAAGCTACAATGAAAAACTGTTTTTT; CDR3aa: CASSSLGTSYNEKLFF
abundance: -; v_gene: TRBV5-4; j_gene: TRBJ1-6; d_gene: -; CDR3nt: TGTGCCAGCAGCCTTGGACAGCCAATCTCCTATAATTCACCCCTCCACTTT; CDR3aa: CASSLGQPISYNSPLHF
abundance: -; v_gene: TRBV9; j_gene: TRBJ1-3; d_gene: TRBD1; CDR3nt: TGTGCCAGCAGCGACCCCGGGACAGCTGGAAACACCATATATTTT; CDR3aa: CASSDPGTAGNTIYF
abundance: -; v_gene: TRBV28; j_gene: TRBJ2-5; d_gene: -; CDR3nt: TGTGCCAGCAGTTTAAATTGGGGGGCCCAGTACTTC; CDR3aa: CASSLNWGAQYF
abundance: -; v_gene: TRBV7-8; j_gene: TRBJ2-1; d_gene: -; CDR3nt: TGTGCCAGCAGCTCCCTCGGACACGATGAGCAGTTCTTC; CDR3aa: CASSSLGHDEQFF
abundance: -; v_gene: TRBV14; j_gene: TRBJ2-5; d_gene: TRBD2; CDR3nt: TGTGCCAGCAGCCGCGTTAGCGGGAGAGCTGAGACCCAGTACTTC; CDR3aa: CASSRVSGRAETQYF
abundance: -; v_gene: TRBV5-1; j_gene: TRBJ2-7; d_gene: TRBD1; CDR3nt: TGCGCCAGCAGCTTGGCTCAGGGGGCGGTAGACGAGCAGTACTTC; CDR3aa: CASSLAQGAVDEQYF
abundance: -; v_gene: TRBV6-5; j_gene: TRBJ2-7; d_gene: TRBD1; CDR3nt: TGTGCCCGCCGAAGACAGGGCTGGTTGGGCGAGCAGTACTTC; CDR3aa: CARRRQGWLGEQYF
abundance: few; v_gene: TRBV9; j_gene: TRBJ1-1; d_gene: -; CDR3nt: TGTGCCAGCAGCGAGGGAGATAGGAACACTGAAGCTTTCTTT; CDR3aa: CASSEGDRNTEAFF
abundance: -; v_gene: TRBV19; j_gene: TRBJ1-4; d_gene: TRBD1; CDR3nt: TGTGCCAGTAGTTGGGACAGGGCCGCAGAAAAACTGTTTTTT; CDR3aa: CASSWDRAAEKLFF
abundance: once; v_gene: TRBV18; j_gene: TRBJ2-7; d_gene: TRBD1; CDR3nt: TGTGCCAGCTCTCTCGACAGGGTCGAGCAGTACTTC; CDR3aa: CASSLDRVEQYF
abundance: once; v_gene: TRBV6-1; j_gene: TRBJ1-2; d_gene: -; CDR3nt: TGTGCCAGCAGTGAAGGGAGGACCTATGGCTACACCTTC; CDR3aa: CASSEGRTYGYTF
abundance: -; v_gene: TRBV6-6; j_gene: TRBJ1-3; d_gene: -; CDR3nt: TGTGCCAGCAGTTCCAGGGGCGCGAACTCTGGAAACACCATATATTTT; CDR3aa: CASSSRGANSGNTIYF
abundance: medium-sized; v_gene: TRBV18; j_gene: TRBJ1-6; d_gene: -; CDR3nt: TGTGCCAGCTCACTCGCCGGGGAAAGAAATAATTCACCCCTCCACTTT; CDR3aa: CASSLAGERNNSPLHF
abundance: few; v_gene: TRBV4-2; j_gene: TRBJ1-3; d_gene: -; CDR3nt: TGTGCCAGCAGCCAAGTTGGAGCCTCTGGAAACACCATATATTTT; CDR3aa: CASSQVGASGNTIYF
abundance: -; v_gene: TRBV28; j_gene: TRBJ2-1; d_gene: -; CDR3nt: TGTGCCAGCAGTTCCAACAATGAGCAGTTCTTC; CDR3aa: CASSSNNEQFF
abundance: -; v_gene: TRBV30; j_gene: TRBJ2-3; d_gene: TRBD2; CDR3nt: TGTGCCTGGAGTAAGGGGCTAGCGGGGCGGGGAGATACGCAGTATTTT; CDR3aa: CAWSKGLAGRGDTQYF
abundance: -; v_gene: TRBV15; j_gene: TRBJ2-5; d_gene: -; CDR3nt: TGTGCCACCAGCAGAGATTTAGCAGAGACCCAGTACTTC; CDR3aa: CATSRDLAETQYF
abundance: -; v_gene: TRBV15; j_gene: TRBJ2-3; d_gene: -; CDR3nt: TGTGCCACCAGCAGGAACAGGGAAGATACGCAGTATTTT; CDR3aa: CATSRNREDTQYF
abundance: -; v_gene: TRBV19; j_gene: TRBJ2-2; d_gene: TRBD1; CDR3nt: TGTGCCAGTAGTCAAGACAGGGCGGTCGGGGAGCTGTTTTTT; CDR3aa: CASSQDRAVGELFF
abundance: -; v_gene: TRBV7-8; j_gene: TRBJ2-3; d_gene: -; CDR3nt: TGTGCCAGCAGCTTAGACAGGGCGCCTTCCGCGACGCAGTATTTT; CDR3aa: CASSLDRAPSATQYF
abundance: -; v_gene: TRBV11-2; j_gene: TRBJ1-3; d_gene: -; CDR3nt: TGTGCCAGCAGCTTAGGTGGCGCGGGGTCTGGAAACACCATATATTTT; CDR3aa: CASSLGGAGSGNTIYF
abundance: -; v_gene: TRBV9; j_gene: TRBJ1-6; d_gene: TRBD1; CDR3nt: TGTGCCAGCAGCGCACAGGGGGGTTATTCACCCCTCCACTTT; CDR3aa: CASSAQGGYSPLHF